This is a list of T cell receptor beta chains from one sample in a study of blood T cell repertoires in COVID-19. Measured with immunoSEQ multiplex PCR; TCRdb has only the in-frame clones, and not every one. The sample contains around 76,000 clones, around nine tenths of which appear only once. Sequenced input: peripheral blood. These receptors originate from a man aged 55-75 years with acute or convalescent COVID-19. The CDR3 runs from the conserved cysteine through the conserved F or W. Fields, in order: J gene, V gene, CDR3 protein.

J gene: TRBJ2-1; V gene: TRBV5-4; CDR3 protein: CASSLEGGSYNEQFF
J gene: TRBJ2-5; V gene: TRBV15; CDR3 protein: CATSMPDRQETQYF
J gene: TRBJ2-3; V gene: TRBV7-3; CDR3 protein: CASSTRTSGADTQYF
J gene: TRBJ1-5; V gene: TRBV6-5; CDR3 protein: CASREGQKNQPQHF
J gene: TRBJ1-1; V gene: TRBV7-2; CDR3 protein: CASSHRGPEAFF
J gene: TRBJ2-7; V gene: TRBV5-6; CDR3 protein: CASSLDRGWEQYF
J gene: TRBJ1-2; V gene: TRBV6-6; CDR3 protein: CASSYSKGGLDGYTF
J gene: TRBJ2-1; V gene: TRBV25-1; CDR3 protein: CASSLAGAYNEQFF
J gene: TRBJ1-2; V gene: TRBV3-1/TRBV3-2; CDR3 protein: CASSHREYGYTF
J gene: TRBJ2-5; V gene: TRBV14; CDR3 protein: CASSRRGRGGGETQYF
J gene: TRBJ2-3; V gene: TRBV2; CDR3 protein: CASSDLQGWNTDTQYF
J gene: TRBJ1-5; V gene: TRBV2; CDR3 protein: CASSQAGLGQEGQPQHF
J gene: TRBJ1-4; V gene: TRBV28; CDR3 protein: CASSLALSATNEKLFF
J gene: TRBJ2-7; V gene: TRBV5-1; CDR3 protein: CASTLAGAHEQYF
J gene: TRBJ1-1; V gene: TRBV5-1; CDR3 protein: CASSPPTGMNTEAFF
J gene: TRBJ1-3; V gene: TRBV5-1; CDR3 protein: CASSLADSSGNTIYF
J gene: TRBJ2-7; V gene: TRBV19; CDR3 protein: CASSTTSDTYEQYF
J gene: TRBJ2-5; V gene: TRBV7-2; CDR3 protein: CASSSSGRERETQYF
J gene: TRBJ1-4; V gene: TRBV5-1; CDR3 protein: CASSLTGGRPEKLFF
J gene: TRBJ1-5; V gene: TRBV4-1; CDR3 protein: CASSQTTGTGQPQHF
J gene: TRBJ1-1; V gene: TRBV28; CDR3 protein: CASRRQVATEAFF
J gene: TRBJ2-1; V gene: TRBV19; CDR3 protein: CASGGRLSSYNEQFF
J gene: TRBJ2-3; V gene: TRBV5-4; CDR3 protein: CASSLLAEPTDTQYF
J gene: TRBJ2-5; V gene: TRBV5-1; CDR3 protein: CASSLESRKETQYF
J gene: TRBJ1-2; V gene: TRBV11-2; CDR3 protein: CASSNTGANYGYTF
J gene: TRBJ2-2; V gene: TRBV9; CDR3 protein: CANKDRVNTGELFF
J gene: TRBJ1-2; V gene: TRBV5-1; CDR3 protein: CASSTGEGGYTF
J gene: TRBJ1-1; V gene: TRBV6-5; CDR3 protein: CASSYGLMNTEAFF
J gene: TRBJ2-3; V gene: TRBV6-5; CDR3 protein: CASSYRGTTDTQYF
J gene: TRBJ2-7; V gene: TRBV5-1; CDR3 protein: CASSLLGDRGYEQYF
J gene: TRBJ1-2; V gene: TRBV6-5; CDR3 protein: CASSDDRGRWDGYTF
J gene: TRBJ2-1; V gene: TRBV9; CDR3 protein: CASSPGTGGTYNEQFF
J gene: TRBJ2-3; V gene: TRBV6-7; CDR3 protein: CASKGLPTEDTQYF
J gene: TRBJ1-2; V gene: TRBV6-5; CDR3 protein: CASSYGSKGGYTF
J gene: TRBJ1-6; V gene: TRBV6-5; CDR3 protein: CASSRDSVNSPLHF
J gene: TRBJ2-1; V gene: TRBV29-1; CDR3 protein: CSVDLAGVGNEQFF
J gene: TRBJ1-2; V gene: TRBV5-8; CDR3 protein: CASRHRDRALSFTF
J gene: TRBJ2-1; V gene: TRBV5-1; CDR3 protein: CASSYPGQGLNEQFF
J gene: TRBJ1-1; V gene: TRBV4-1; CDR3 protein: CASSRDEGATEAFF
J gene: TRBJ2-1; V gene: TRBV19; CDR3 protein: CASSRAVSSYNEQFF
J gene: TRBJ1-5; V gene: TRBV25-1; CDR3 protein: CASSEWGQGDQPQHF
J gene: TRBJ2-7; V gene: TRBV30; CDR3 protein: CAWSPRGLSSYEQYF
J gene: TRBJ2-7; V gene: TRBV10-3; CDR3 protein: CAISGTGNEQYF
J gene: TRBJ2-2; V gene: TRBV19; CDR3 protein: CASNPSGSSGELFF
J gene: TRBJ2-3; V gene: TRBV7-9; CDR3 protein: CASSLFGGRGADTQYF
J gene: TRBJ2-5; V gene: TRBV5-4; CDR3 protein: CASSSRLLAVETQYF
J gene: TRBJ2-2; V gene: TRBV6-5; CDR3 protein: CASSYGDRPTGELFF
J gene: TRBJ1-1; V gene: TRBV5-1; CDR3 protein: CASSWDTGQSEAFF
J gene: TRBJ1-2; V gene: TRBV5-5; CDR3 protein: CASSLAPENYGYTF
J gene: TRBJ2-7; V gene: TRBV11-1; CDR3 protein: CASSLGTGPREQYF
J gene: TRBJ1-6; V gene: TRBV30; CDR3 protein: CASSRSSYNSPLHF
J gene: TRBJ1-2; V gene: TRBV5-4; CDR3 protein: CASSLRGNGYTF
J gene: TRBJ2-7; V gene: TRBV5-6; CDR3 protein: CASSFYLTSGAYEQYF